The clone carrying this T cell receptor beta chain was detected ten times or more. Sample time point: newly diagnosed GD, antithyroid drugs for less than 3 months. Making the TCR library involved RNA that had been extracted from PBMCs. Germline CDR1 is SEHNR and CDR2 is FQNEAQ (reference sequence). The CDR3 has 14 amino acids. V trimming: 5 bases; J trimming: 8 bases; junction bases outside the gene matches: 7. These data belong to a study of regulatory T cells in long-lasting Graves disease. Construction of the TCR beta libraries employed iRepertoire HTBI primers in conjunction with Arm-PCR of CDR3 regions. TCRdb redid the calling of the multiplex PCR reads with MiXCR, one entry per CDR3 protein. The profile shows around 450,000 distinct CDR3 sequences, 15% of them singletons. The same specimen was also included in a second study, on T cells in Graves' hyperthyroidism and ophthalmopathy.

The receptor comes from a woman between 35 and 50 years old with Graves disease. The rearrangement links TRBV7-9 to TRBJ1-4; TRBD1 aligns across 8 bases. Sequencing was performed on peripheral blood mononuclear cells (PBMCs), taken at new diagnosis, from a patient treated with antithyroid drugs. CDR3 sequence reads: CASSPGTGEEKLFF. The DNA of the CDR3 is TGTGCCAGCAGCCCCGGGACAGGCGAAGAAAAACTGTTTTTT.